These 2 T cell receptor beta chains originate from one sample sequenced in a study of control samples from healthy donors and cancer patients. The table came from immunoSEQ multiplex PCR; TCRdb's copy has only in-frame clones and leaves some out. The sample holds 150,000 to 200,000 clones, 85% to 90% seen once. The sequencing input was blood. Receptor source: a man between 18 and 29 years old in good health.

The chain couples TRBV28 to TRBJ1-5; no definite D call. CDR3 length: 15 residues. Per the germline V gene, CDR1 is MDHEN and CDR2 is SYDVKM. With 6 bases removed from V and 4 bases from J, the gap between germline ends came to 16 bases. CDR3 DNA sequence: TGTGCCAGCAGACCCGGACCCGGCGGTAATCAGCCCCAGCATTTT. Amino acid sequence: CASRPGPGGNQPQHF.

CDR3 region: CASSLNPGSNEKLFF. CDR3 nucleotide sequence: TGCGCCAGCAGCTTGAACCCGGGTTCTAATGAAAAACTGTTTTTT. The rearrangement uses TRBV5-1 and TRBJ1-4; D is undetermined. Germline V lookup: CDR1 SGHRS, CDR2 YFSETQ. There are 15 residues in the CDR3. V lost 1 base and J lost 3, with 10 bases in between.